This is a list of T cell receptor beta chains from one sample in a study of graft-versus-host responses after intestinal transplantation. Assay: immunoSEQ multiplex PCR; the TCRdb copy retains only in-frame clones and omits some. This table holds 30,000 to 45,000 clones, 85% to 95% found once. No antigens are known for them. This specimen consisted of unstimulated CD8+ T cells sorted from spleen or lymph node cells, obtained before transplant. These receptor sequences come from a human donor who was the organ donor for an intestinal transplant. CDR3s include the opening cysteine and the closing phenylalanine or tryptophan. Each record gives: D gene, clone size, J gene, V gene, CDR3 protein, CDR3 DNA. D genes are given only for firm matches. Rows give clone size only sometimes, using once, few, many, or a class for an expanded clone.

TRBD2 - TRBJ2-7 TRBV6-1 CASSEDRPGLAVPYEQYF TGTGCCAGCAGTGAAGATCGGCCGGGACTAGCGGTCCCCTACGAGCAGTACTTC
TRBD2 - TRBJ2-4 TRBV27 CASSPLGLAGTNIQYF TGTGCCAGCAGTCCCCTGGGACTAGCGGGGACAAACATTCAGTACTTC
TRBD2 - TRBJ2-2 TRBV7-6 CASSLASGRNTGELFF TGTGCCAGCAGCTTAGCTAGCGGGAGGAACACCGGGGAGCTGTTTTTT
TRBD1 - TRBJ2-7 TRBV4-1 CASSQGPTGAYEQYF TGCGCCAGCAGCCAAGGTCCTACAGGGGCCTACGAGCAGTACTTC
TRBD1 - TRBJ1-6 TRBV28 CASSGGTGGSPLHF TGTGCCAGCAGTGGCGGGACAGGGGGTTCACCCCTCCACTTT
- once TRBJ1-5 TRBV7-2 CASSPRGTGNQPQHF TGTGCCAGCAGCCCCAGGGGTACGGGGAATCAGCCCCAGCATTTT
- - TRBJ1-1 TRBV27 CASSLSRGTEAFF TGTGCCAGCAGTTTAAGTAGGGGAACTGAAGCTTTCTTT
- - TRBJ2-7 TRBV27 CASSPFWIGGSYEQYF TGTGCCAGCAGTCCTTTCTGGATAGGGGGCTCCTACGAGCAGTACTTC
TRBD2 - TRBJ2-5 TRBV4-2 CASSPWTSGEVDWETQYF TGTGCCAGCAGCCCTTGGACTAGCGGGGAGGTGGATTGGGAGACCCAGTACTTC
- - TRBJ2-7 TRBV6-5 CASSYSNSYEQYF TGTGCCAGCAGTTACTCTAACTCCTACGAGCAGTACTTC
TRBD2 - TRBJ2-1 TRBV29-1 CSVDRGTSGSRWEQFF TGCAGCGTTGACCGCGGGACTAGCGGGAGTAGGTGGGAGCAGTTCTTC
- - TRBJ2-1 TRBV18 CASSPGDSPDEQFF TGTGCCAGCTCACCCGGGGACTCTCCGGATGAGCAGTTCTTC
- once TRBJ2-1 TRBV28 CASSFASSYNEQFF TGTGCCAGCAGTTTTGCGAGCTCCTACAATGAGCAGTTCTTC
TRBD2 - TRBJ2-1 TRBV7-9 CASSFLAGDEQFF TGTGCCAGCAGCTTTCTAGCGGGCGATGAGCAGTTCTTC
- - TRBJ1-3 TRBV6-5 CASSEWVGGNTIYF TGTGCCAGCAGTGAATGGGTGGGAGGAAACACCATATATTTT
- - TRBJ2-7 TRBV27 CASSFERSPGEQYF TGTGCCAGCAGTTTTGAGCGCTCCCCGGGCGAGCAGTACTTC
- - TRBJ2-3 TRBV2 CASSDLGGVSTDTQYF TGTGCCAGCAGTGATTTGGGGGGAGTAAGCACAGATACGCAGTATTTT
- - TRBJ2-5 TRBV2 CASSEWRAGGQETQYF TGTGCCAGCAGTGAATGGAGGGCTGGAGGGCAAGAGACCCAGTACTTC
TRBD2 - TRBJ2-2 TRBV9 CASSIGLAGETYTGELFF TGTGCCAGCAGCATAGGACTAGCGGGAGAAACGTACACCGGGGAGCTGTTTTTT
- - TRBJ2-1 TRBV13 CASSLAGVVYNEQFF TGTGCCAGCAGCTTAGCGGGAGTGGTCTACAATGAGCAGTTCTTC
TRBD2 - TRBJ2-3 TRBV10-1 CASNPRTSGSVPSTDTQYF TGCGCCAGCAATCCCAGGACTAGCGGGAGCGTTCCTAGCACAGATACGCAGTATTTT
- - TRBJ2-5 TRBV5-4 CASSSNRDQETQYF TGTGCCAGCAGCAGCAACAGGGACCAAGAGACCCAGTACTTC
TRBD1 - TRBJ2-2 TRBV4-2 CASSQGWDSSYGELFF TGTGCCAGCAGCCAAGGTTGGGACAGTTCTTATGGGGAGCTGTTTTTT
TRBD2 - TRBJ2-1 TRBV4-3 CASSQATSGRLNEQFF TGCGCCAGCAGCCAGGCAACTAGCGGGAGGTTGAATGAGCAGTTCTTC
- - TRBJ2-6 TRBV2 CASSRQFYSGANVLTF TGTGCCAGCAGTAGACAGTTCTACTCTGGGGCCAACGTCCTGACTTTC